This passage covers 30 T cell receptor beta chains from one sample sequenced in a study of blood T cell repertoires in COVID-19. Only in-frame clones appear in the TCRdb table, and some are missing; sequencing was by immunoSEQ multiplex PCR. The sample has around 280,000 clones; roughly 90% are singletons. Sequencing was performed on PBMCs or T cells enriched from blood (not recorded which). The receptors were sampled from a woman younger than 30 with acute COVID-19.

This chain links TRBV7-9 with TRBJ2-1; 8 bases agree with TRBD2. Unmatched junction bases numbered 6, after V lost 1 base and J lost 4 bases. Looked up from germline, CDR1 is SEHNR and CDR2 is FQNEAQ (reference sequence). This CDR3 contains 16 residues. CDR3 amino acids: CASSLVGGGRYNEQFF. Written as DNA, the CDR3 is TGTGCCAGCAGCTTAGTTGGCGGCGGGAGGTACAATGAGCAGTTCTTC.

The rearrangement uses TRBV5-4 and TRBJ1-6; the match to TRBD1 covers 10 bases. Germline V CDR1 and CDR2: SGHNT, YYREEE (reference sequence). This CDR3 spans 14 amino acids. V shed 5 bases and J 10 bases; nucleotides not matched to a gene: 6. The CDR3 protein is CASRGDRGQSPLHF. The CDR3 DNA reads as TGTGCCAGCAGGGGGGACAGGGGACAATCACCCCTCCACTTT.

The V and J genes are TRBV19 and TRBJ2-3; tentative D call: TRBD2 (6 bases). Per germline, CDR1 LNHDA and CDR2 SQIVND (reference sequence). The ends were cut back, 6 bases at V and 3 bases at J, with 16 bases in the middle. There are 15 residues in the CDR3. CDR3 amino acids: CASSPAGPWTDTQYF. The CDR3 coding sequence is TGTGCCAGTAGCCCGGCGGGACCGTGGACAGATACGCAGTATTTT.

V is TRBV6-5 and J is TRBJ2-2; perhaps TRBD2 as D (5 bases). The CDR3 extends over 14 amino acids. CDR1 MNHEY and CDR2 SVGAGI come from the germline V gene. With 4 bases removed from V and 1 base from J, the gap between germline ends came to 7 bases. CDR3: CASSSGMNTGELFF. CDR3 sequence (DNA): TGTGCCAGCAGTTCGGGGATGAACACCGGGGAGCTGTTTTTT.

This clone was picked up a small number of times. The chain uses TRBV4-3 and TRBJ2-7; a weak D match, TRBD1 (6 bases). Trimming shortened V by 2 bases and J by 3 bases, and 14 bases separated the two germline ends. The germline V gene encodes CDR1 LGHNA and CDR2 YSLEER. The length of the CDR3 is 15 residues. The CDR3, as DNA: TGCGCCAGCAGCCAATTATTCGGACAGTACTACGAGCAGTACTTC. Residues: CASSQLFGQYYEQYF.

The CDR3: CASSFRLQRESTSTDTQYF. The CDR3, as DNA: TGTGCCAGCAGCTTCCGGCTCCAGCGGGAGAGCACTAGCACAGATACGCAGTATTTT. The chain couples TRBV11-2 to TRBJ2-3; TRBD2 matches 8 bases. CDR3 size: 19 residues. The germline V gene has CDR1 SGHAT and CDR2 FQNNGV. Germline trimming cut 3 bases from V and 0 bases from J; bases unmatched to any gene: 14.

The rearrangement joins TRBV28 to TRBJ1-2; 7 bases map to TRBD1. The V and J ends lost 2 bases and 0 bases, in that order; junction bases with no gene match: 15. CDR3 size: 19 residues. The germline V gene encodes CDR1 MDHEN and CDR2 SYDVKM. CDR3 residues: CASSLRRTGPPDSNYGYTF. The CDR3 region has the DNA TGTGCCAGCAGTTTAAGAAGGACAGGACCGCCAGACTCTAACTATGGCTACACCTTC.

The chain joins TRBV5-4 to TRBJ1-4; 7 bases agree with TRBD1. The CDR3 runs 13 residues. Germline CDR1 SGHNT, CDR2 YYREEE (reference sequence). The junction had 4 bases not matched to a gene; V was cut back by 3 bases and J by 8 bases. Here the CDR3 reads CASSYGTAEKLFF. In DNA form, the CDR3 reads TGTGCCAGCAGCTACGGGACAGCGGAAAAACTGTTTTTT.

This rearrangement joins TRBV20-1 to TRBJ2-7; the D is unclear. Germline-derived CDR1 and CDR2 are DFQATT and SNEGSKA (reference sequence). Trimming stripped 6 bases from V and 4 bases from J, with 10 bases between. This CDR3 region has 11 residues. CDR3 protein: CSALQPYEQYF. The CDR3 DNA reads TGCAGTGCATTACAGCCATACGAGCAGTACTTC.

V gene TRBV6-5 combines with J gene TRBJ2-7; a possible D gene is TRBD1 (6 bases). V gave up 7 bases and J gave up 3 bases, with 19 bases separating them. Germline values: CDR1 MNHEY, CDR2 SVGAGI. This CDR3 has 15 residues. The CDR3 DNA follows: TGTGCCAGCAAGCTCACCGGGACACAGAACTACGAGCAGTACTTC. It is translated as CASKLTGTQNYEQYF.

The J gene is TRBJ2-7, the V gene TRBV11-2; 9 bases are shared with TRBD1. Germline-derived CDR1 and CDR2 are SGHAT and FQNNGV. V was pared by 3 bases and J by 2 bases, with 5 bases of the junction left unmatched. The CDR3 length is 15 residues. CDR3 sequence (DNA): TGTGCCAGCAGCTTGACAGGGGGTACAACCTACGAGCAGTACTTC. Translation: CASSLTGGTTYEQYF.

The chain employs TRBV5-8 and TRBJ2-3; 8 bases map to TRBD1. CDR1 is SGHTS and CDR2 is YDEGEE in the germline V gene. The ends lost 4 bases at V and 5 bases at J; junction bases unmatched: 9. The CDR3 consists of 15 residues. The CDR3 is CASSQGQGKVDTQYF. In DNA form, the CDR3 reads TGTGCCAGCAGCCAAGGACAGGGAAAGGTAGATACGCAGTATTTT. Drawing the rest from reference TRBV5-8 and TRBJ2-3, the complete variable domain is EAGVTQSPTHLIKTRGQQATLRCSPISGHTSVYWYQQALGLGLQFLLWYDEGEERNRGNFPPRFSGRQFPNYSSELNVNALELEDSALYLCASSQGQGKVDTQYFGPGTRLTVL.

The V and J genes are TRBV2 and TRBJ2-1; 10 bases line up with TRBD2. Germline CDR1 reads SNHLY; CDR2 reads FYNNEI. Trimming took 7 bases from V and 7 from J; bases not matched to a gene: 4. The CDR3 contains 13 residues. The CDR3 nucleotides are TGTGCCAGCATGGGGACTAGCGATAATGAGCAGTTCTTC. Translated: CASMGTSDNEQFF. Combining the CDR3 with reference TRBV2 and TRBJ2-1 gives the whole variable domain EPEVTQTPSHQVTQMGQEVILRCVPISNHLYFYWYRQILGQKVEFLVSFYNNEISEKSEIFDDQFSVERPDGSNFTLKIRSTKLEDSAMYFCASMGTSDNEQFFGPGTRLTVL.

The V call is TRBV2, the J call TRBJ2-3; the match to TRBD2 covers 11 bases. V shed 4 bases, J shed 0 bases, and the junction held 6 bases outside the gene matches. Germline-derived CDR1 and CDR2 are SNHLY and FYNNEI. This CDR3 is built from 17 residues. CDR3 coding DNA: TGTGCCAGCAGTGGACCCGGGACTAGCGGTAGCACAGATACGCAGTATTTT. This translates into CASSGPGTSGSTDTQYF.

V and J are TRBV4-1 and TRBJ1-5, with a tentative D call TRBD1 (5 bases). V gave up 2 bases and J gave up 0 bases, with 14 bases separating them. The CDR3 extends over 17 amino acids. Per the germline V gene, CDR1 is MGHRA and CDR2 is YSYEKL. The CDR3 DNA reads as TGCGCCAGCAGCCAACGAAGGGGCGACGATAGCAATCAGCCCCAGCATTTT. It codes for CASSQRRGDDSNQPQHF.

The chain is built from TRBV30 and TRBJ2-1, with 9 bases aligning to TRBD2. CDR3 length: 14 residues. Germline V gene lookup returns CDR1 GTSNPN and CDR2 SVGIG (reference sequence). V lost 3 bases to trimming and J lost 2 bases; unmatched junction nucleotides: 2. For the CDR3, the DNA is TGTGCCTGGAGAGCTAGCGGGGCCTACAATGAGCAGTTCTTC. Amino acid sequence: CAWRASGAYNEQFF. Full variable domain (rest looked up from reference TRBV30 and TRBJ2-1): SQTIHQWPATLVQPVGSPLSLECTVEGTSNPNLYWYRQAAGRGLQLLFYSVGIGQISSEVPQNLSASRPQDRQFILSSKKLLLSDSGFYLCAWRASGAYNEQFFGPGTRLTVL.

The V call is TRBV6-1, the J call TRBJ2-7, with a weak D call TRBD2 (6 bases). V was shortened by 2 bases and J by 4 bases, with 15 bases between the two germline ends. Per germline, CDR1 MNHNS and CDR2 SASEGT. CDR3 size: 15 residues. The CDR3 spells CASSEFLAEYYEQYF. CDR3 sequence (DNA): TGTGCCAGCAGTGAATTTTTAGCGGAATATTACGAGCAGTACTTC.

The chain links TRBV5-6 to TRBJ2-7; the D is unclear. CDR3 length equals 12 residues. Germline assignment: CDR1 SGHDT and CDR2 YYEEEE. V was shortened by 4 bases and J by 3 bases, with 8 bases between the two germline ends. The CDR3 nucleotides are TGTGCCAGCAGCCCCATCGGCTACGAGCAGTACTTC. Translated, it gives CASSPIGYEQYF.

This chain uses TRBV28 with TRBJ2-7; a possible D gene is TRBD2 (5 bases). The CDR3 is made up of 14 amino acids. The V gene's germline CDR1 is MDHEN and CDR2 SYDVKM. Trimming took off 1 base at V and 3 bases at J, with 10 bases between the two ends. CDR3 region: CASSLYGSGYEQYF. Written as DNA, the CDR3 is TGTGCCAGCAGTTTATACGGCAGCGGCTACGAGCAGTACTTC.

The chain uses TRBV2 and TRBJ2-7; 7 bases agree with TRBD1. This CDR3 is 16 amino acids long. The germline gives CDR1 SNHLY, CDR2 FYNNEI. V lost 4 bases to trimming and J lost 4 bases; unmatched junction nucleotides: 13. The CDR3 protein is CASSGLGGEIGYEQYF. For the CDR3, the DNA is TGTGCCAGCAGTGGTTTAGGGGGCGAAATCGGGTACGAGCAGTACTTC.

This clone is a singleton in its sample. The rearrangement joins TRBV5-1 to TRBJ2-2; tentative D call: TRBD2 (7 bases). Trimming removed 0 bases at V and 4 bases at J, with 16 bases between. Germline V gives CDR1 SGHRS, CDR2 YFSETQ. This CDR3 region has 17 residues. In DNA form, the CDR3 reads TGCGCCAGCAGCTTGGATATTGGGGGGGCGCGCACCGGGGAGCTGTTTTTT. Translating it yields CASSLDIGGARTGELFF.

The chain employs TRBV6-4 and TRBJ2-2; D gene ambiguous. Germline V gene data show CDR1 as MRHNA and CDR2 as SNTAGT. V was cut by 0 bases and J by 6 bases, with 5 bases left in between. The length of the CDR3 is 13 residues. The CDR3 coding sequence is TGTGCCAGCAGTGACTCGCAGGCCGGGGAGCTGTTTTTT. Translating it yields CASSDSQAGELFF.

This chain joins TRBV5-1 and TRBJ2-3; possibly TRBD2 for D (6 bases). Per germline, CDR1 SGHRS and CDR2 YFSETQ. This CDR3 spans 12 amino acids. V lost 4 bases and J 10 bases, leaving 13 bases between the germline ends. In DNA, the CDR3 is TGCGCCAGCAGCCGGGTGGGGGAGGCGCAGTATTTT. Its protein is CASSRVGEAQYF.

This chain joins TRBV4-2 and TRBJ1-3, with D perhaps TRBD1 (5 bases). Germline V gives CDR1 LGHNA, CDR2 YNFKEQ. V was trimmed by 0 bases and J by 4 bases, leaving 19 bases between them. The CDR3 loop spans 18 amino acids. CDR3 sequence: CASSQDWGGRVFGNTIYF. CDR3 in DNA: TGTGCCAGCAGCCAAGATTGGGGAGGCAGGGTCTTCGGAAACACCATATATTTT.

The chain employs TRBV4-1 and TRBJ2-7, with D uncertain. V was trimmed by 2 bases and J by 4 bases, leaving 12 bases between them. The CDR3 length is 14 residues. The germline V gene encodes CDR1 MGHRA and CDR2 YSYEKL. The CDR3 sequence is CASSQLAVSYEQYF. The CDR3 nucleotides read TGCGCCAGCAGCCAATTGGCTGTTTCTTACGAGCAGTACTTC.

The chain recombines TRBV7-6 with TRBJ1-3, with D perhaps TRBD1 (5 bases). Germline lookup yields CDR1 SGHVS and CDR2 FNYEAQ. The CDR3 extends over 17 amino acids. Trimming cost V 1 base and J 0 bases, with 13 bases left between them. The CDR3 reads CASSLEVSGVSGNTIYF. CDR3 DNA: TGTGCCAGCAGCTTAGAGGTGTCGGGGGTCTCTGGAAACACCATATATTTT.

V and J are TRBV28 and TRBJ1-2; 8 bases align to TRBD1. V trimming: 7 bases; J trimming: 6 bases; junction bases outside the gene matches: 10. CDR1 and CDR2 (germline): MDHEN, SYDVKM. The CDR3 is 14 residues long. Here the CDR3 reads CASKGDRRFHGYTF. The CDR3 bases are TGTGCCAGCAAAGGGGACAGGCGATTCCATGGCTACACCTTC.

The V and J genes are TRBV6-1 and TRBJ1-6, with 8 nucleotides matching TRBD1. This CDR3 has 15 amino acids. V lost 2 bases to trimming and J lost 10 bases; unmatched junction nucleotides: 7. Germline V gives CDR1 MNHNS, CDR2 SASEGT. CDR3 sequence: CASSEKGQEGSPLHF. As DNA, the CDR3 is TGTGCCAGCAGTGAAAAGGGACAGGAAGGGTCACCCCTCCACTTT.

This clone has a handful of counts. V is TRBV10-3 and J is TRBJ1-1; tentative D call: TRBD1 (6 bases). V was clipped by 2 bases and J by 8 bases, with 15 bases between them. This CDR3 comprises 14 residues. The germline V gene encodes CDR1 ENHRY and CDR2 SYGVKD. CDR3: CAISEGHQGREAFF. CDR3 in DNA: TGTGCCATCAGTGAGGGACACCAGGGGAGAGAAGCTTTCTTT.

The CDR3 DNA follows: TGTGCCACCACCTACAGCACAGGGGGGGGAGATACGCAGTATTTT. Translating gives CATTYSTGGGDTQYF. The chain recombines TRBV2 with TRBJ2-3, with D possibly matching TRBD1 (8 bases). CDR1 SNHLY and CDR2 FYNNEI come from the germline V gene. The CDR3 runs 15 residues. Trimming removed 10 bases from V and 5 bases from J, with 22 bases in between. The full variable domain, rest sourced from reference TRBV2 and TRBJ2-3, is EPEVTQTPSHQVTQMGQEVILRCVPISNHLYFYWYRQILGQKVEFLVSFYNNEISEKSEIFDDQFSVERPDGSNFTLKIRSTKLEDSAMYFCATTYSTGGGDTQYFGPGTRLTVL.